The present T cell receptor (beta chain) was sequenced within a study of monozygotic twins with inflammatory bowel disease (dated by TCRdb to the late 2010s). Notes on the research overall: The complete study included about 28 monozygotic twin pairs: 19 IBD-discordant Danish pairs and nine German pairs, of which four were IBD-concordant and five were IBD-discordant. Each individual had, on average, about 151 000 unique TCRalpha sequences and 181 000 unique TCRbeta sequences available for analysis. Disease-associated traits were sought mainly through comparisons between IBD patients and their genetically identical healthy co-twins within discordant pairs.

From each donor, a roughly 2.7 ml peripheral blood sample was collected into PAXgene tubes and kept at -80 degrees C. Without any T cell sorting, total RNA was extracted from whole blood using the PAXgene blood miRNA kit on an automated QIAcube. Deep TCRalpha and TCRbeta repertoire profiling with unique molecular barcoding was performed on peripheral blood of monozygotic twin pairs concordant or discordant for inflammatory bowel disease. Smoking habits were recorded for all twin pairs, and each individual was classified as a current, former or never smoker. Findings and caveats that apply to the study as a whole: Background noise and inter-individual variability may have been introduced into the repertoires by the differing immunosuppressive treatments among patients. IBD patients shared fewer clonotypes with other individuals than healthy twins did, most markedly in patients showing signs of disease activity. IBD patients had lower TCRbeta repertoire diversity, measured by the inverse Simpson index, than their healthy co-twins. The analysis was unable to tell different T cell subtypes apart. The results gave no support for a single strong signal or clonotype linked to IBD. No difference in repertoire similarity was observed between concordant and discordant twins, possibly owing to limited statistical power.

The receptor library was made with 5' RACE. For each TCR library, 3,500 to 4,000 ng of total RNA was used. For each sample, cDNA was synthesized in eight separate reactions using SMARTScribe reverse transcriptase. During cDNA synthesis, template switching was used to introduce unique molecular identifiers that contained a 6-nucleotide sample barcode. TCRalpha and TCRbeta cDNA was amplified by two nested PCRs of about 15 and 9 cycles, with bead purification after each PCR. Before amplification, the cDNA was treated with uracil DNA-glycosylase and purified using the QIAquick PCR purification kit. The second PCR was the step at which Illumina TruSeq-compatible adapters and sample-specific barcodes were added. Library quality and concentration were assessed using TapeStation and Qubit, and approximately 5 ng of each library was pooled. Pooled libraries were sequenced on an Illumina HiSeq2500 single-index Rapid Run with 2 x 100 bp reads and custom sequencing primers. In the original analysis: UMI-based consensus assembly with MiGEC version 1.2.6 was used to correct PCR and sequencing errors. V(D)J alignment, clonotype assembly and CDR3 extraction were performed with MiXCR version 2.1.1. To normalise gene usage, clonotype sharing and MAIT/NKT TCR abundance, the analysis used the top 1000, 10 000 and 20 000 clonotypes per sample. After downsampling to 27 000 UMIs, diversity was calculated as the inverse Simpson index using the vegan R package. Paired Mann-Whitney U tests were applied to discordant twin pairs, with Benjamini-Hochberg correction for multiple testing. After reprocessing by TCRdb, each CDR3 protein sequence is one entry, and no DNA is given. TCRdb's processing, not the authors', yielded these V and J calls. The table for this sample records 350,000 to 400,000 distinct CDR3 sequences. Around 2.6% of the sample goes to the ten largest clones.

Worth noting for this clonotype: Its antigen is currently not known.

Reading from cysteine to phenylalanine, the CDR3 counts 12 amino acids. No DNA is given. Via the germline V gene, CDR1 is SQVTM and CDR2 ANQGSEA. The rearrangement combines TRBV29-1 with TRBJ2-5; as DNA is missing, the TRBD1 call by TCRdb cannot be tested. The source material was blood. This receptor was taken from a human donor with ulcerative colitis or Crohn's disease, or a healthy co-twin of an affected twin (not recorded which). This receptor carries the CDR3 CSVDREQETQYF.